These 27 T cell receptor beta chains share one sample of origin, sequenced in a study of CD8 T cells in ankylosing spondylitis. TCRdb reanalysed the 5' RACE reads using MiXCR and keeps one entry per CDR3 protein. The sample includes 150,000 or so distinct CDR3 sequences, roughly 30% of them seen just once. Sample: synovial fluid, either unsorted or a sorted T cell fraction (not recorded which). The receptors originated from a male donor with ankylosing spondylitis.

This clonotype was detected once. This chain connects TRBV5-4 to TRBJ2-4, with 7 bases matching TRBD2. Germline V gene data show CDR1 as SGHNT and CDR2 as YYREEE (reference sequence). The V segment lost 4 bases and the J segment 3 bases; nucleotides outside the gene matches: 13. The CDR3 sequence is 17 residues long. In nucleotides, the CDR3 is TGTGCCAGCAGCCCGGGCGGGACCGGCGGGGGCAAAAACATTCAGTACTTC. It is translated as CASSPGGTGGGKNIQYF.

This CDR3 is CSATKGFTGANVLTF. DNA of the CDR3: TGCAGTGCTACAAAGGGGTTTACTGGGGCCAACGTCCTGACTTTC. The chain links TRBV20-1 to TRBJ2-6; D is perhaps TRBD1 (5 bases). Trimming left V 4 bases short and J 2 bases short, with 12 bases between. Germline V gene sequence: CDR1 DFQATT, CDR2 SNEGSKA (reference sequence). The CDR3 is 15 amino acids.

CDR3 nucleotide sequence: TGTGCCAGCAGTTTAACAGGGGTTAGCACAGATACGCAGTATTTT. Translating gives CASSLTGVSTDTQYF. The gene calls are TRBV27 and TRBJ2-3, with 7 bases fitting TRBD1. The germline V gene encodes CDR1 MNHEY and CDR2 SMNVEV (reference sequence). The trim removed 2 bases at V and 0 bases at J, leaving 2 bases unmatched. This CDR3 has 15 amino acids.

This clonotype was picked up many times. The chain joins TRBV29-1 to TRBJ1-1, with a tentative D call TRBD1 (6 bases). This CDR3 is built from 15 residues. Germline V gene sequence: CDR1 SQVTM, CDR2 ANQGSEA. Between the trimmed V and J ends, which lost 7 bases and 4 bases, there was a span of 22 bases. The CDR3 loop reads CSAQARGRGSTEAFF. The CDR3 nucleotides read TGCAGCGCCCAAGCCCGGGGTAGGGGGAGCACTGAAGCTTTCTTT.

V gene TRBV27 combines with J gene TRBJ1-5; D gene uncertain. Trimming cost V 5 bases and J 7 bases, with 12 bases left between them. Looked up from germline, CDR1 is MNHEY and CDR2 is SMNVEV (reference sequence). This CDR3 has 13 residues. CDR3 amino acids: CASSLKIRQPQHF. The CDR3 DNA is TGTGCCAGCAGTCTCAAAATAAGGCAGCCCCAGCATTTT.

This clonotype occurred a few times. The chain has TRBV12-3 or TRBV12-4 and TRBJ2-7, with 9 bases that match TRBD2. V lost 3 bases to trimming and J lost 6 bases; unmatched junction nucleotides: 12. CDR3 size: 16 residues. CDR3 DNA sequence: TGTGCCAGCAGTTTGATAGGTAGCGGGAGATCTGGCGAGCAGTACTTC. It is translated as CASSLIGSGRSGEQYF.

This sequence joins TRBV20-1 and TRBJ2-1; possibly TRBD1 or TRBD2 for D (5 bases each). This CDR3 spans 14 amino acids. In germline, CDR1 is DFQATT, CDR2 SNEGSKA (reference sequence). V lost 7 bases, J lost 6 bases, and 19 bases lay in between. The chain's CDR3 is CSGSGPTGPNEQFF. DNA for the CDR3: TGCAGTGGTAGTGGCCCCACGGGGCCCAATGAGCAGTTCTTC.

This clonotype was seen many times. This chain joins TRBV2 and TRBJ2-2, with D uncertain. CDR1 SNHLY and CDR2 FYNNEI come from the germline V gene. With 6 bases removed from V and 1 base from J, the gap between germline ends came to 9 bases. The CDR3 sequence is 14 residues long. The CDR3 is CASRPTENTGELFF. CDR3 coding DNA: TGTGCCAGCAGACCAACAGAGAACACCGGGGAGCTGTTTTTT.

The chain has TRBV20-1 and TRBJ1-3; no definite D call. The length of the CDR3 is 14 residues. Germline V gene data show CDR1 as DFQATT and CDR2 as SNEGSKA (reference sequence). V was shortened by 6 bases and J by 5 bases, with 17 bases between the two germline ends. Here the CDR3 reads CSAWTRSERNTIYF. The CDR3 coding sequence is TGCAGTGCCTGGACCAGAAGCGAGCGAAACACCATATATTTT.

The chain carries TRBV20-1 and TRBJ2-1; 8 bases are a match to TRBD2. The germline gives CDR1 DFQATT, CDR2 SNEGSKA (reference sequence). The CDR3 is made up of 15 amino acids. The CDR3 sequence: CGYLGVGGVANEQFF. The CDR3 DNA reads as TGCGGTTACCTAGGAGTCGGGGGGGTGGCCAATGAGCAGTTCTTC.

This clonotype was observed many times. The chain joins TRBV18 to TRBJ2-2; maybe TRBD1 (6 bases). Trimming shortened V by 3 bases and J by 1 base, and 12 bases separated the two germline ends. The germline CDR1 and CDR2 sequences are KGHSH and LQKENI. The length of the CDR3 is 16 residues. CDR3 sequence (DNA): TGTGCCAGCTCACCGTGGGGACACCAGAACACCGGGGAGCTGTTTTTT. This encodes CASSPWGHQNTGELFF.

This clonotype showed up just a few times. This CDR3 is CSAMTPGLAGGLDGELFF. CDR3 sequence (DNA): TGCAGTGCTATGACTCCGGGACTAGCGGGGGGGCTGGACGGGGAGCTGTTTTTT. The genes are TRBV20-1 and TRBJ2-2; 16 bases agree with TRBD2. V shed 4 bases and J 7 bases; nucleotides not matched to a gene: 12. Germline values: CDR1 DFQATT, CDR2 SNEGSKA (reference sequence). The length of the CDR3 is 18 residues.

This clonotype has only a few counts. The chain has TRBV2 and TRBJ1-2, with D uncertain. Per germline, CDR1 SNHLY and CDR2 FYNNEI. Between the trimmed V and J ends, which lost 7 bases and 3 bases, there was a span of 15 bases. This CDR3 region has 14 residues. The CDR3 nucleotides read TGTGCCAGCAATAGAAACAGCGGGGACTATGGCTACACCTTC. It yields the protein CASNRNSGDYGYTF. The full variable domain, in which reference TRBV2 and TRBJ1-2 provide the parts outside the CDR3, is EPEVTQTPSHQVTQMGQEVILRCVPISNHLYFYWYRQILGQKVEFLVSFYNNEISEKSEIFDDQFSVERPDGSNFTLKIRSTKLEDSAMYFCASNRNSGDYGYTFGSGTRLTVV.

This clonotype has a handful of counts. The chain is built from TRBV20-1 and TRBJ2-1, with D possibly being TRBD2 (6 bases). The CDR3 totals 13 residues. V gave up 1 base and J gave up 2 bases, with 6 bases separating them. CDR1 is DFQATT, CDR2 SNEGSKA, per germline (reference sequence). The chain's CDR3 is CSARAGAYNEQFF. The CDR3 DNA reads as TGCAGTGCTAGAGCGGGAGCCTACAATGAGCAGTTCTTC.

This clonotype was observed at least ten times. The CDR3 loop reads CASSGLAGAETQYF. CDR3 nucleotide sequence: TGTGCCAGCAGCGGACTAGCGGGAGCTGAGACCCAGTACTTC. The rearrangement uses TRBV3-1 and TRBJ2-5; 13 nucleotides match TRBD2. V trimming: 5 bases; J trimming: 5 bases; junction bases outside the gene matches: 2. The CDR3 is 14 residues long. Germline V gives CDR1 LGHDT, CDR2 YNNKEL (reference sequence).

V and J are TRBV29-1 and TRBJ2-7; 7 positions match TRBD2. The CDR3 length is 15 residues. Looked up from germline, CDR1 is SQVTM and CDR2 is ANQGSEA. The junction had 14 bases not matched to a gene; V was cut back by 4 bases and J by 5 bases. The CDR3 DNA reads as TGCAGCGTTGTTGGCCCAGGGAGGGGAGGGAACGAGCAGTACTTC. It translates to CSVVGPGRGGNEQYF.

This clonotype was counted between two and nine times. The J gene is TRBJ2-3, the V gene TRBV5-1; D may be TRBD1 or TRBD2 (5 bases each). This CDR3 contains 14 residues. Germline assignment: CDR1 SGHRS and CDR2 YFSETQ. V was clipped by 5 bases and J by 6 bases, with 16 bases between them. CDR3 amino acids: CASSFGQGADTQYF. The DNA of the CDR3 is TGCGCCAGCAGTTTCGGGCAGGGAGCCGATACGCAGTATTTT.

The J gene is TRBJ2-2, the V gene TRBV6-5; the match to TRBD2 covers 7 bases. The J segment lost 2 bases and the V segment lost 0 bases, leaving 12 bases of the junction unmatched. This CDR3 contains 19 residues. The V gene's germline CDR1 is MNHEY and CDR2 SVGAGI. The CDR3, as DNA: TGTGCCAGCAGTTACTCGAAGAATGTGGGGGGGATCAACACCGGGGAGCTGTTTTTT. Protein sequence: CASSYSKNVGGINTGELFF.

In DNA form, the CDR3 reads TGTGCCATCAGTGGCCCGGGTTCGGGGGGGCAAACCTACGAGCAGTACTTC. It translates to CAISGPGSGGQTYEQYF. The chain is built from TRBV10-3 and TRBJ2-7, with 8 nucleotides matching TRBD2. J gave up 2 bases and V 4 bases, and 13 bases lay outside the gene matches. This CDR3 has 17 residues. The germline CDR1 and CDR2 sequences are ENHRY and SYGVKD.

This clonotype was seen more than once but under ten times. V is TRBV5-4 and J is TRBJ2-5; perhaps D is TRBD1 or TRBD2 (5 bases each). Germline V gene lookup returns CDR1 SGHNT and CDR2 YYREEE (reference sequence). The CDR3 runs 13 residues. V was trimmed by 4 bases and J by 4 bases, leaving 11 bases between them. In DNA form, the CDR3 reads TGTGCCAGCAGCCCCAAGGGGAGAGAGACCCAGTACTTC. As protein: CASSPKGRETQYF.

In its sample, this clonotype was seen a few times. This sequence joins TRBV5-6 and TRBJ2-5; D gene ambiguous. V dropped 6 bases and J dropped 1 base, with 16 bases sitting between them. Germline V lookup: CDR1 SGHDT, CDR2 YYEEEE. CDR3 length equals 15 residues. Written as DNA, the CDR3 is TGTGCCAGCACCTTAATATACCAGGTCCAAGAGACCCAGTACTTC. This codes for CASTLIYQVQETQYF.

The J gene is TRBJ1-1, the V gene TRBV2; 7 bases agree with TRBD1. CDR1 and CDR2 (germline): SNHLY, FYNNEI. The V segment lost 8 bases and the J segment 9 bases; nucleotides outside the gene matches: 15. The length of the CDR3 is 14 residues. Here the CDR3 reads CASGRQGGLPKAFF. The CDR3 coding sequence is TGTGCCAGCGGAAGACAGGGTGGCCTTCCCAAAGCTTTCTTT.

Only a few counts were recorded for this clonotype. V gene TRBV3-1 combines with J gene TRBJ2-1; a possible D gene is TRBD2 (5 bases). Between the trimmed V and J ends, which lost 4 bases and 0 bases, there was a span of 7 bases. The germline CDR1 and CDR2 sequences are LGHDT and YNNKEL (reference sequence). The CDR3 runs 14 residues. CDR3: CASSRGSSYNEQFF. The CDR3 DNA reads as TGTGCCAGCAGCCGAGGGAGCTCCTACAATGAGCAGTTCTTC.

This clonotype was seen at least ten times. The chain uses TRBV29-1 and TRBJ1-1, with 10 nucleotides matching TRBD1. Germline assignment: CDR1 SQVTM and CDR2 ANQGSEA. With V trimmed by 7 bases and J by 8 bases, 10 bases remained unmatched. The CDR3 consists of 13 residues. The CDR3 sequence is CSAGQGSRREAFF. Written as DNA, the CDR3 is TGCAGCGCGGGACAGGGGAGCCGCAGAGAAGCTTTCTTT.

This clonotype was seen many times. The V and J genes are TRBV28 and TRBJ2-7, with D possibly being TRBD1 (6 bases). V shed 5 bases and J shed 2 bases, with 10 bases lying between them. Germline V gene sequence: CDR1 MDHEN, CDR2 SYDVKM. This CDR3 comprises 13 residues. This chain's CDR3 is CASSRTGTYEQYF. As DNA, the CDR3 is TGTGCCAGCAGTCGTACAGGGACCTACGAGCAGTACTTC.

The genes are TRBV12-3 or TRBV12-4 and TRBJ1-5; D not resolved. This CDR3 region has 14 residues. V lost 4 bases to trimming and J lost 2 bases, with 9 bases between them. Written as DNA, the CDR3 is TGTGCCAGCAGTTCGGGGAAGGGCAATCAGCCCCAGCATTTT. Its protein is CASSSGKGNQPQHF.

This clonotype was detected only a few times. This chain joins TRBV2 and TRBJ1-2; D is undetermined. Germline V gene lookup returns CDR1 SNHLY and CDR2 FYNNEI. Deletions cut 4 bases from V and 3 bases from J, with 6 bases between. The length of the CDR3 is 12 residues. CDR3 sequence: CASSVQYYGYTF. The DNA for the CDR3 is TGTGCCAGCAGTGTCCAGTACTATGGCTACACCTTC.